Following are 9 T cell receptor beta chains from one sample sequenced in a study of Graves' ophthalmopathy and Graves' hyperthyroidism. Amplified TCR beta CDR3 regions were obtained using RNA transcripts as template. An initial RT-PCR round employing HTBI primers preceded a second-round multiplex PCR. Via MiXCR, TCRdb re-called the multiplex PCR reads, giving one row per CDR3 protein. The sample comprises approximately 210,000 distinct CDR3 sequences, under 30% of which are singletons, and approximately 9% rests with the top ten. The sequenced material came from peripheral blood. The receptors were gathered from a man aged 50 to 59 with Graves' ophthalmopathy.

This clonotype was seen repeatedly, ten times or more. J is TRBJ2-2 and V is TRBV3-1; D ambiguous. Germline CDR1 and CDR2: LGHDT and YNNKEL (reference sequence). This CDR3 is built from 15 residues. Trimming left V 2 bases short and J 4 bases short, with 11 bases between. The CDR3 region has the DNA TGTGCCAGCAGCCAAATTTCAGTTTTCACCGGGGAGCTGTTTTTT. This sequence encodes CASSQISVFTGELFF. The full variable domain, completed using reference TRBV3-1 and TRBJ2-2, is DTAVSQTPKYLVTQMGNDKSIKCEQNLGHDTMYWYKQDSKKFLKIMFSYNNKELIINETVPNRFSPKSPDKAHLNLHINSLELGDSAVYFCASSQISVFTGELFFGEGSRLTVL.

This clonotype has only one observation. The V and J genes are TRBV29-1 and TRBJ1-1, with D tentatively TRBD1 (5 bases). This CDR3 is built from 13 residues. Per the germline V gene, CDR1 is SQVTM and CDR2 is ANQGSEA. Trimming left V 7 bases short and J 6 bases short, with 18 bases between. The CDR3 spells CSAKGPGWAEAFF. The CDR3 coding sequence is TGCAGCGCTAAGGGGCCAGGGTGGGCTGAAGCTTTCTTT.

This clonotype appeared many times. CDR3 DNA: TGTGCCAGCAGTTCCCCAGGGAATCCCTACGAGCAGTACTTC. It yields the protein CASSSPGNPYEQYF. The genes are TRBV28 and TRBJ2-7; D is possibly TRBD1 (5 bases). Per the germline V gene, CDR1 is MDHEN and CDR2 is SYDVKM. V lost 4 bases to trimming and J lost 2 bases, with 12 bases between them. The CDR3 is made up of 14 amino acids.

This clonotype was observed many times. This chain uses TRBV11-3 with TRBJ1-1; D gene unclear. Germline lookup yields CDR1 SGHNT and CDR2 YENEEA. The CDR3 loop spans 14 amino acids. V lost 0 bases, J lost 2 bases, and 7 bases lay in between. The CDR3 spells CASSLEGANTEAFF. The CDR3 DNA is TGTGCCAGCAGCTTAGAGGGTGCTAACACTGAAGCTTTCTTT.

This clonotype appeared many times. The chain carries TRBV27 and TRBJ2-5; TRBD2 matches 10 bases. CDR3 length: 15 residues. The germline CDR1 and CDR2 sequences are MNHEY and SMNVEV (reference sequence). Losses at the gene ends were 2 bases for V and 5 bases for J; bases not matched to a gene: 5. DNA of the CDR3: TGTGCCAGCAGTTTACTAGCGGGGGACCTGGAGACCCAGTACTTC. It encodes CASSLLAGDLETQYF.

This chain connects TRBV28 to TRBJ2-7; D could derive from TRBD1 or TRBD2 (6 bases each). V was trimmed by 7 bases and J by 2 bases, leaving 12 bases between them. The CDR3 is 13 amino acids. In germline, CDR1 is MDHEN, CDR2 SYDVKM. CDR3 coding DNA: TGTGCCAGCACATACGGGGGCACCTACGAGCAGTACTTC. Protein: CASTYGGTYEQYF.

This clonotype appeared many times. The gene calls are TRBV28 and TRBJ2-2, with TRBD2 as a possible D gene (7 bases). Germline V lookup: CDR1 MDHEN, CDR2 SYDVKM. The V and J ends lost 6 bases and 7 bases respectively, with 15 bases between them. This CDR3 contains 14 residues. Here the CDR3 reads CASSPQGGGGELFF. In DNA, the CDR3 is TGTGCCAGCAGCCCACAGGGCGGGGGCGGGGAGCTGTTTTTT.

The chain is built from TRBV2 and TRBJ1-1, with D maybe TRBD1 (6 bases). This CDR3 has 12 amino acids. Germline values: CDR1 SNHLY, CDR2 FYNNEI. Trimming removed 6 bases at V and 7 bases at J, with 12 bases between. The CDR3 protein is CASRDDRSEAFF. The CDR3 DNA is TGTGCCAGCAGAGACGACAGGAGTGAAGCTTTCTTT.

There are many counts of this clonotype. CDR3: CASSLEGGSPQHF. The CDR3 region has the DNA TGTGCCAGCAGCTTAGAGGGTGGTTCGCCCCAGCATTTT. The chain links TRBV7-6 to TRBJ1-5; D not resolved. The CDR3 has 13 residues. The germline CDR1 and CDR2 sequences are SGHVS and FNYEAQ. The V gene lost 1 base and the J gene lost 9 bases, with 10 bases spanning the gap.